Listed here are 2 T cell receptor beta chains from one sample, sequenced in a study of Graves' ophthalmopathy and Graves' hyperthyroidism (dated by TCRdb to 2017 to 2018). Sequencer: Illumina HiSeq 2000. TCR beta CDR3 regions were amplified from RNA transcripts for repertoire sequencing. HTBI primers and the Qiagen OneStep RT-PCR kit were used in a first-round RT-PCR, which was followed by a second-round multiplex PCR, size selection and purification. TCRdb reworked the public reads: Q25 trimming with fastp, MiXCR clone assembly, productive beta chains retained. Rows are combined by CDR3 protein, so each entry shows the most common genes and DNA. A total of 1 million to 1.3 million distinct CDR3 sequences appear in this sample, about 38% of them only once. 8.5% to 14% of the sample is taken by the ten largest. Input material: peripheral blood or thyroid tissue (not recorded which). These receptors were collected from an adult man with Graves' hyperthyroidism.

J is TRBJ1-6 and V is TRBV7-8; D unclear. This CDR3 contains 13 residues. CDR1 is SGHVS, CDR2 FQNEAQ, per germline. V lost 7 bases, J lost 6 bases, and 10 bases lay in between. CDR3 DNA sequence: TGTGCCAGCATCGAGGGATCTAATTCACCCCTCCACTTT. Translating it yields CASIEGSNSPLHF.

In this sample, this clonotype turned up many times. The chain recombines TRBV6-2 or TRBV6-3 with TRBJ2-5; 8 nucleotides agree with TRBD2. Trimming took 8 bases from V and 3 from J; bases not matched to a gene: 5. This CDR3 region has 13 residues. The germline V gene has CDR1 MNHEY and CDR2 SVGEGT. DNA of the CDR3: TGTGCCAGCGGAGGACTAGCAGAAGAGACCCAGTACTTC. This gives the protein CASGGLAEETQYF.